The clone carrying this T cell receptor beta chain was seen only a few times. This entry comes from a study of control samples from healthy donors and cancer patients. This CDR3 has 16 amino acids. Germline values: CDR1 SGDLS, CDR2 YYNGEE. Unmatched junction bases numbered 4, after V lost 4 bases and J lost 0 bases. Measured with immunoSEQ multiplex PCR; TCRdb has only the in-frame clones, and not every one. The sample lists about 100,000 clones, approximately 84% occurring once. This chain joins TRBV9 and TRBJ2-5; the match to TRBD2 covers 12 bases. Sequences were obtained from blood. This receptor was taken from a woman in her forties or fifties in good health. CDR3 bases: TGTGCCAGCAGCCCTGGGACTAGCGGGCACCAAGAGACCCAGTACTTC. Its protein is CASSPGTSGHQETQYF.